The clone carrying this T cell receptor beta chain has just a few counts. This specimen comes from a study of blood T cell repertoires in COVID-19. Overall study context: The study drew acute and convalescent COVID-19 samples from the United States, Italy and Spain. PBMCs, B-cell-depleted T cells, or T cells were the source of the cDNA or gDNA that made up the material.

With V trimmed by 6 bases and J by 5 bases, 8 bases remained unmatched. Germline CDR1 is SNHLY and CDR2 is FYNNEI. CDR3 length equals 15 residues. Per the original methods: Amplification with reference gene primers provided the estimates of nucleated cell counts. Repertoires were generated with immunoSEQ multiplex PCR, while TCRdb's copy carries only in-frame clones and drops some. That table supplies the V and J calls and clone size; D and trimming were determined from the DNA. The sample holds roughly 350,000 clones, around 91% seen once. This clonotype was sampled from a woman younger than 30 who had recovered from COVID-19. The material sequenced was peripheral blood. This chain uses TRBV2 with TRBJ2-2; 8 bases are shared with TRBD1. The CDR3 loop reads CASSRDRHFTGELFF. DNA for the CDR3: TGTGCCAGCAGCCGGGACAGGCATTTTACCGGGGAGCTGTTTTTT.